The rows below give T cell receptor beta chains drawn from one sample of a study of blood T cells in healthy people across ages. In TCRdb, the 5' RACE reads were re-called with MiXCR into one record per CDR3 protein. The repertoire has approximately 780,000 distinct CDR3 sequences, around 25% of them found once; the top ten carry about 3%. In addition, the sample was reused for a study of T cells of mothers and their children.

Material for sequencing was blood. The source of these receptors is a boy between 10 and 17 years old in good health. Each CDR3 is given with its conserved first and last residue. The D gene is left open where the match is weak.

TRBD2,TRBV4-1,TRBJ2-1,CASSGPGTSGPPRTYNEQFF
.,TRBV28,TRBJ2-5,CASVVGGPLKTQYF
TRBD1,TRBV4-1,TRBJ1-2,CASSQPRTGRGYGHTF
TRBD1,TRBV30,TRBJ1-4,CAWSVQGAVNEKLFF
TRBD2,TRBV20-1,TRBJ2-4,CSARVAGGRAKNIQYF
.,TRBV11-2,TRBJ1-4,CASSLSRTPAIATNEKLFF
.,TRBV20-1,TRBJ2-6,CSASGPGSGANVLTF
.,TRBV29-1,TRBJ2-4,CSVDDRRKNIQYF
TRBD1,TRBV13,TRBJ1-4,CASSPGGQGQDWEKLFF
.,TRBV12-3/TRBV12-4,TRBJ2-5,CASRQAQETQYF